The sequence of this T cell receptor beta chain was determined in a study of siplizumab effects on memory and regulatory T cells. Whole-study results and caveats: The average Treg-derived proportion among mappable alloreactive CD4+ clones was 68.8% with siplizumab versus 26.9% in controls. Naive T cells appeared more diverse than memory cells and seemed to be major alloresponse contributors.

The data were produced by immunoSEQ multiplex PCR, yet TCRdb's version contains in-frame clones alone and is incomplete. This sample has approximately 82,000 clones, with roughly 87% found just once. The CDR3 runs to 11 residues. Germline CDR1 is LNHDA and CDR2 is SQIVND (reference sequence). The germline V and J ends were trimmed by 9 bases and 5 bases, with 8 bases remaining between them. With respect to this clone: Its matching antigen is unknown.

The TCR was taken from a human donor in good health. Source material: Tregs sorted from blood. The chain recombines TRBV19 with TRBJ1-5, with D tentatively TRBD1 (5 bases). The CDR3 sequence is CASGGDQPQHF. Here the CDR3 DNA reads TGTGCCAGCGGGGGAGATCAGCCCCAGCATTTT.